This T cell receptor (beta chain) was identified during a study of naive and memory T cell subsets. Study-wide findings and caveats: Findings for naive and memory subsets could not be checked against ground truth. Activation and differentiation may alter RNA-based TCR counts.

Separate alpha and beta amplification began at the second PCR step. Four subsets defined by CD45RA and CD27 were sorted after CD3, CD4, CD8 and live/dead staining. CDR1 SNHLY and CDR2 FYNNEI come from the germline V gene. Trimming stripped 1 base from V and 4 bases from J, with 16 bases between. The CDR3 is 16 residues long. This clonotype is medium-sized by share. Its antigen is unknown. Two oligonucleotides, mixed equimolar, formed the beta constant-region primer covering TRBC1 and TRBC2. Nested alpha and beta constant-region primers with the SP2 primer drove four PCR rounds on ligated cDNA. TCRdb independently ran MiXCR on the UMI-ligation and nested PCR reads; one entry per CDR3 protein. The data contain about 4,200 distinct CDR3 sequences, around 5.2% of them singletons.

The chain employs TRBV2 and TRBJ1-2, with D maybe TRBD1 (5 bases). The source of this sequence is a human donor in good health. Sequenced input: effector memory CD8+ T cells from blood. Specified subset: effector memory, CD45RA- CD27-. In DNA form, the CDR3 reads TGTGCCAGCAGTGAAGGGGGCAGATCGAACTCCTATGGCTACACCTTC. As protein: CASSEGGRSNSYGYTF.